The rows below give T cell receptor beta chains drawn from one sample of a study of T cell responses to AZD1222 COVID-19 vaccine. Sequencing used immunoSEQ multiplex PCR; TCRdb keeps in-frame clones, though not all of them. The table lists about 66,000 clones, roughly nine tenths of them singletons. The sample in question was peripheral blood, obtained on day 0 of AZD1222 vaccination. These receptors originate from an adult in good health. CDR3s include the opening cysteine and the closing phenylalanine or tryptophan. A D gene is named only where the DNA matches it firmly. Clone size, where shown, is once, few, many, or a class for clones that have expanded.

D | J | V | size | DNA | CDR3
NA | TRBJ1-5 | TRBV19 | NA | TGTGCCAGCACTACAGGTGAGACTCAGCCCCAGCATTTT | CASTTGETQPQHF
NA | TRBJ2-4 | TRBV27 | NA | TGTGCCAGCAGTTTCCTCCGCGGGAACTTC | CASSFLRGNF
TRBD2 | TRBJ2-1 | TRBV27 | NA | TGTGCCAGCAGCCAAAAATTGGGACTAGCGCTTAACAATGAGCAGTTCTTC | CASSQKLGLALNNEQFF
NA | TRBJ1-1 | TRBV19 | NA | TGTGCCAGTAGTATAGGAGACCTCCGCGCTGAAGCTTTCTTT | CASSIGDLRAEAFF
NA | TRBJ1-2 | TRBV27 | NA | TGTGCCAGCAGTTTGCTGGGGACTTTGGGGTATGGCTACACCTTC | CASSLLGTLGYGYTF
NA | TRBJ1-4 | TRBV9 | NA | TGTGCCAGCAGCGTAGGACTTTCAGAAAAACTGTTTTTT | CASSVGLSEKLFF
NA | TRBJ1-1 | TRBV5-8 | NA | TGTGCCAGCGGCGTTCGGGGGGCGACAGGGAACACTGAAGCTTTCTTT | CASGVRGATGNTEAFF
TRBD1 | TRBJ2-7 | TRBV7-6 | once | TGTGCCAGCAGCTCCGCGGCGATGGGGACAGGGGAGACCTACGAGCAGTACTTC | CASSSAAMGTGETYEQYF
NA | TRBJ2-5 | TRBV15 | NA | TGTGCCACCAGCAGAGATATAGAGACCCAGTACTTC | CATSRDIETQYF
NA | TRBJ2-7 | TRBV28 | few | TGTGCCAGCAGCTCCGGACAGCCTCCAAGGCAGTACTTC | CASSSGQPPRQYF
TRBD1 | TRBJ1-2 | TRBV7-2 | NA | TGTGCCAGCAGCACTCCAGGGGGCGCTAAGGGCTACACCTTC | CASSTPGGAKGYTF
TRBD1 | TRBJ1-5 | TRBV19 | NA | TGTGCCAGCCGGGACAGAAGCAATCAGCCCCAGCATTTT | CASRDRSNQPQHF
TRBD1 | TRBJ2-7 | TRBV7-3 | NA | TGTGCCAGCAGCCCGGGACAGGGGTTCAAGCAGTACTTC | CASSPGQGFKQYF
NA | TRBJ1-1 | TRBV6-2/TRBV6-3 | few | TGTGCCAGCAGTTACTTAGGCGAAGCTTTCTTT | CASSYLGEAFF
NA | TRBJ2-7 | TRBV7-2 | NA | TGTGCCAGCAGCTTAGGGCGCAGGTTCAGCGAGCAGTACTTC | CASSLGRRFSEQYF
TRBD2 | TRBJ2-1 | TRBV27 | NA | TGTGCCAGCAGTTCGGGACTAGCGGGAGTGAGCGAGCAGTTCTTC | CASSSGLAGVSEQFF
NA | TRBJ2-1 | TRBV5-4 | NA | TGTGCCAGCAGCACGGGACACCTCTTGCGCAATGAGCAGTTCTTC | CASSTGHLLRNEQFF
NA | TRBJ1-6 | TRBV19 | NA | TGTGCCAGTAGTATCGACAGCACTAATTCACCCCTCCACTTT | CASSIDSTNSPLHF
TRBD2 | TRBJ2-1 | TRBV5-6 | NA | TGTGCCAGCAGCACGGGACTAGCGGGGAATGAGCAGTTCTTC | CASSTGLAGNEQFF
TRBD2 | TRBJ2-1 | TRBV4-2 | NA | TGTGCCAGCAGCCAAGATGATGGGCTAGCGGGGCGGGTTATGGATGAGCAGTTCTTC | CASSQDDGLAGRVMDEQFF
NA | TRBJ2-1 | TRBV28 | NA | TGTGCCAGCAAGCCCCCTGGGTTCAATGAGCAGTTCTTC | CASKPPGFNEQFF
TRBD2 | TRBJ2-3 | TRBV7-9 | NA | TGTGCCAGCAGCCGCATAGCTAGCGGGAGTGGAGATACGCAGTATTTT | CASSRIASGSGDTQYF
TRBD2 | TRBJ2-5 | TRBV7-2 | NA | TGTGCCAGCAGCTTAGTTGGACTAGCGGAGACCCAGTACTTC | CASSLVGLAETQYF
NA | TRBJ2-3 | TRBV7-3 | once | TGTGCCAGCAGCTTAACGGTTAGCGCTGCGACGGATACGCAGTATTTT | CASSLTVSAATDTQYF
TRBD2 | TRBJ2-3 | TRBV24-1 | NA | TGTGCCACCAGTGATTTCTCGGGGGGTACAGATACGCAGTATTTT | CATSDFSGGTDTQYF
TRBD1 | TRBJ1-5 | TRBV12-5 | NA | TGTGCTAGTGGTTCCCCGAACACATTGTCTACAGGGGGCGCGAGGGGCAATCAGCCCCAGCATTTT | CASGSPNTLSTGGARGNQPQHF
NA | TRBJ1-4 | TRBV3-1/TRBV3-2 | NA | TGTGCCAGCAGCCCTACATCGGGGGGTGCACCCCGTGAAAAACTGTTTTTT | CASSPTSGGAPREKLFF
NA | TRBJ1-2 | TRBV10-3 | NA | TGTGCCATCAGTACCGGACGGGGGCGGGACTATGGCTACACCTTC | CAISTGRGRDYGYTF
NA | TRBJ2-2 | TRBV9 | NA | TGTGCCAGCAGCTACACCGCTACCGGGGAGCTGTTTTTT | CASSYTATGELFF
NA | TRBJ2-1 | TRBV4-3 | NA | TGCGCCAGCAGCCAAAGTGCAGGGAACCCCTACAATGAGCAGTTCTTC | CASSQSAGNPYNEQFF
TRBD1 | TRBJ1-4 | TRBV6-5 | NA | TGTGCCAGCAGTTACACGGGACAGGGGAATGAAAAACTGTTTTTT | CASSYTGQGNEKLFF
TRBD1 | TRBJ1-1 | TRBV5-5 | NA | TGTGCCAGCAGCTGGGGGTGGACAGGGAACACTGAAGCTTTCTTT | CASSWGWTGNTEAFF
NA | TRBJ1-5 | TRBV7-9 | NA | TGTGCCAGCAGCTTGACAGATAGCAATCAGCCCCAGCATTTT | CASSLTDSNQPQHF
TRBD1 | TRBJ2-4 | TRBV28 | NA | TGTGCCAGCAGTACCCCAGACAGGGGAACCAAAAACATTCAGTACTTC | CASSTPDRGTKNIQYF
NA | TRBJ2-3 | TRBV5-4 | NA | TGTGCCAGCAGCTTGGATGACGATACGCAGTATTTT | CASSLDDDTQYF
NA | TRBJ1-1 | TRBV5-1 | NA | TGCGCCAGCAGCTTGGAACAGCCCACTGAAGCTTTCTTT | CASSLEQPTEAFF
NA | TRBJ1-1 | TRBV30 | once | TGTGCCTGGAGTGTACTCGGGGTGCGTGCTTTCTTT | CAWSVLGVRAFF
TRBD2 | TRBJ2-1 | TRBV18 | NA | TGTGCCAGCTCACCAAGGCTAGCGGGAGGGGATGAGCAGTTCTTC | CASSPRLAGGDEQFF
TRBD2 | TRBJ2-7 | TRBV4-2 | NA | TGTGCCAGCAGCCAACCCACACAGACTAGCGGGGTCTACGAGCAGTACTTC | CASSQPTQTSGVYEQYF
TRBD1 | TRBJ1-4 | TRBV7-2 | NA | TGTGCCAGCAGCTTCAGGCAGGGGGGGATTGAAAAACTGTTTTTT | CASSFRQGGIEKLFF
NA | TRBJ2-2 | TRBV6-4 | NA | TGTGCCAGCAGTGACTCGCTGGACACCGGGGAGCTGTTTTTT | CASSDSLDTGELFF
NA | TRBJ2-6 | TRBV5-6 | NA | TGTGCCAGCAGCCTCTCTGGGGCCAACGTCCTGACTTTC | CASSLSGANVLTF